The sequence of this TCR beta chain was determined in a study of T cell changes during pregnancy in multiple sclerosis. The assay was immunoSEQ multiplex PCR, and TCRdb's table has in-frame clones only and misses some. The repertoire has some 64,000 clones, over 85% of them found once; the top ten carry 2.5% to 3.5%. The CDR3 contains 12 residues. Germline loops: CDR1 SQVTM, CDR2 ANQGSEA. V lost 5 bases and J lost 7, with 12 bases in between. This TCR was sampled from a female donor in good health, enrolled as a control in a pregnancy study. The sample consisted of peripheral blood, taken in the first trimester of pregnancy. The chain carries TRBV29-1 and TRBJ1-5, with no clear D. The CDR3 loop is CSVSSTGQPQHF. The CDR3 nucleotides read TGCAGCGTTTCCTCGACTGGGCAGCCCCAGCATTTT.